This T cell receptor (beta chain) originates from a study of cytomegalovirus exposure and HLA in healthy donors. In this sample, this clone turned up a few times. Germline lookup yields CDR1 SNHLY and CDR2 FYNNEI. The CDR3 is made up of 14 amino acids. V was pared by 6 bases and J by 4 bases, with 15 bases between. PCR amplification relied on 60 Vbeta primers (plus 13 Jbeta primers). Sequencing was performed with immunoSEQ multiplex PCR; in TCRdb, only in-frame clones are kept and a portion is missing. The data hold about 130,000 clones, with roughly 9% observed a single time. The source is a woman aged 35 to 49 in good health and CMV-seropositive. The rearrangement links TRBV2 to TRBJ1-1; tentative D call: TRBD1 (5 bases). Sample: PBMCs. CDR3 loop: CASRRGREATEAFF. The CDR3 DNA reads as TGTGCCAGCAGACGGGGGAGGGAGGCCACTGAAGCTTTCTTT. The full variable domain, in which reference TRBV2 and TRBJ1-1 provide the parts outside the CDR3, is EPEVTQTPSHQVTQMGQEVILRCVPISNHLYFYWYRQILGQKVEFLVSFYNNEISEKSEIFDDQFSVERPDGSNFTLKIRSTKLEDSAMYFCASRRGREATEAFFGQGTRLTVV.